A single T cell receptor (beta chain) is shown here with its context. Its target is not known. The data originate from a study of Ad26.COV2.S vaccination and SARS-CoV-2 variants. The overall study: Into the muscle, Ad26.COV2.S was dosed once or twice, 56 days apart. Study-wide results and limits: Vaccinees reportedly had broad spike-specific CD8+ and CD4+ T cell responses.

Produced via immunoSEQ multiplex PCR; TCRdb's table is partial and in-frame only. The profile shows around 300,000 clones, 75% to 90% of them singletons. The treatment denotes: over 15 received Ad26.COV2.S at low or high dose, single or two shots; roughly 5 received placebo; per-sample allocation not given. Sampling took place 63 days after the first vaccine or placebo injection. Vaccine was an Ad26 vector expressing Wuhan-strain SARS-CoV-2 spike. This CDR3 region has 18 residues. Germline CDR1 is MNHEY and CDR2 is SMNVEV (reference sequence). Deletions cut 4 bases from V and 8 bases from J, with 27 bases between.

The J gene is TRBJ2-1, the V gene TRBV27; TRBD1 or TRBD2 may be the D gene (5 bases each). The sample here was peripheral blood, taken in a trial of Ad26.COV2.S vaccine versus placebo. The sequence was collected from a person between 18 and 65 years old who received the Ad26.COV2.S COVID-19 vaccine or a placebo. CDR3: CASSSTDGTGFTRDEQFF. CDR3 DNA: TGTGCCAGCAGTTCAACCGACGGGACCGGGTTCACGAGGGATGAGCAGTTCTTC.